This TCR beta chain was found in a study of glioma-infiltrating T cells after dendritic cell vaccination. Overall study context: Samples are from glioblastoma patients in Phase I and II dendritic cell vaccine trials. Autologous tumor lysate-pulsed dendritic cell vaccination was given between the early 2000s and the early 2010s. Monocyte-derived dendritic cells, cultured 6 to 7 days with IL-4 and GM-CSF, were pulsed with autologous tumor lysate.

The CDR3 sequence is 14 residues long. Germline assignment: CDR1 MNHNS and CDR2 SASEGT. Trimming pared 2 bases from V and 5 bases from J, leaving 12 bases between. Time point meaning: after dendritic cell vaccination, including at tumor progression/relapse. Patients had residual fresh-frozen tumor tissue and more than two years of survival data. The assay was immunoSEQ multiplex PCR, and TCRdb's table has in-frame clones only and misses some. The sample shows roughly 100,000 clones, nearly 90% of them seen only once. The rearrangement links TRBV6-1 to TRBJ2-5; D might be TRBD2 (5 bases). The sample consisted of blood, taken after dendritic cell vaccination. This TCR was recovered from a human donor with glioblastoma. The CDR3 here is CASSELGGGETQYF. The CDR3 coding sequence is TGTGCCAGCAGTGAATTAGGCGGCGGGGAGACCCAGTACTTC.